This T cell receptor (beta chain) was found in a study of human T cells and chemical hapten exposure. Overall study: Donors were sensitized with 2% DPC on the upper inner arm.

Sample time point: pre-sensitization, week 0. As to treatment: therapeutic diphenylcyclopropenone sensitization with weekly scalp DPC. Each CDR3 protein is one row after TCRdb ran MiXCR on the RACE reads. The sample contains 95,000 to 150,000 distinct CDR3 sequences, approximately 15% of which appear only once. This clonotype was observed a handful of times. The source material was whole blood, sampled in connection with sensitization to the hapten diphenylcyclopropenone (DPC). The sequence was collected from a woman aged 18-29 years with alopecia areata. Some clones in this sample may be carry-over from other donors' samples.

In DNA form, the CDR3 reads TGTGCCACCTATGCAGATACGCAGTATTTT. Translating gives CATYADTQYF. The J gene is TRBJ2-3, the V gene TRBV27; unclear D gene. Germline loops: CDR1 MNHEY, CDR2 SMNVEV (reference sequence). The CDR3 contains 10 residues. V shed 10 bases and J shed 4 bases, with 6 bases lying between them.